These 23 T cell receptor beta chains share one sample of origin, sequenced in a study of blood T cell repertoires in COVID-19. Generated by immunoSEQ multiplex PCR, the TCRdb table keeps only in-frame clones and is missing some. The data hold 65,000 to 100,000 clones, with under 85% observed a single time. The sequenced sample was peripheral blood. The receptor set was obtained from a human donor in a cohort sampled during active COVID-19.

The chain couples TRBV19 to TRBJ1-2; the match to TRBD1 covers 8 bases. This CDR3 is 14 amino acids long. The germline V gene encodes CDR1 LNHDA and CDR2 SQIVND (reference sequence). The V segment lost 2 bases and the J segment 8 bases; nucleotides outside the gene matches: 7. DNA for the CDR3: TGTGCCAGTAGTATAATACGGACAGGGATCGGCTACACCTTC. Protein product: CASSIIRTGIGYTF.

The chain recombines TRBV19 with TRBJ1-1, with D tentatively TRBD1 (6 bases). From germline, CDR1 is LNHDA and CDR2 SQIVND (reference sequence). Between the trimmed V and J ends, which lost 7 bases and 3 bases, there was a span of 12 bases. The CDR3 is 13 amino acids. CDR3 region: CASIRTAYTEAFF. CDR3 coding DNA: TGTGCCAGTATAAGGACAGCCTACACTGAAGCTTTCTTT.

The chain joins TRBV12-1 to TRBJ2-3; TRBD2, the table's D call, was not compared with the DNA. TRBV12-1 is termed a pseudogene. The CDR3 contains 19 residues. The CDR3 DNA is TGTGCCAGCACCAGTCGAGCGGGGGCCACTCCAAGAGGGAGAGATACGCAGTATTTT. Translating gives CASTSRAGATPRGRDTQYF.

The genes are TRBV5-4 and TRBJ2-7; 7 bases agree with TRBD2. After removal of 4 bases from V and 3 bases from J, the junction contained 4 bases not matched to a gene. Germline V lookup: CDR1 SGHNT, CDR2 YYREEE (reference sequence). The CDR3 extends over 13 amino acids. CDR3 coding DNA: TGTGCCAGCAGCGTTTCGGGGGGCTACGAGCAGTACTTC. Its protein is CASSVSGGYEQYF.

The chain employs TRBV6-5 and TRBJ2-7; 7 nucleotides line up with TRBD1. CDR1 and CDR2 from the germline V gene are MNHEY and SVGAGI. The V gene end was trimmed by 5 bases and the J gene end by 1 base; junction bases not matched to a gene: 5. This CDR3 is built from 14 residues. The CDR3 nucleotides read TGTGCCAGCAGTAATGACAGGGCTTCCTACGAGCAGTACTTC. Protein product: CASSNDRASYEQYF.

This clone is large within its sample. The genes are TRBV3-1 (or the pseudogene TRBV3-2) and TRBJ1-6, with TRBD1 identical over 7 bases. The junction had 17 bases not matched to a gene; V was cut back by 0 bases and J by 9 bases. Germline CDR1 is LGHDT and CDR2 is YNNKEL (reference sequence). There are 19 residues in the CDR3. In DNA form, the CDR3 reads TGTGCCAGCAGCCAAGATTTTTGGGCCCGAAGGGGGCTAGGTTCACCCCTCCACTTT. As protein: CASSQDFWARRGLGSPLHF.

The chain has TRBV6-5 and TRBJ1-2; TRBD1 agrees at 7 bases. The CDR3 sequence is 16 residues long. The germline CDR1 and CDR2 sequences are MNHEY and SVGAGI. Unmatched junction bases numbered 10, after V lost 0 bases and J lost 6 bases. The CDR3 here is CASSYSLYGRGHGYTF. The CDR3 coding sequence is TGTGCCAGCAGTTACTCTTTATACGGAAGGGGGCATGGCTACACCTTC.

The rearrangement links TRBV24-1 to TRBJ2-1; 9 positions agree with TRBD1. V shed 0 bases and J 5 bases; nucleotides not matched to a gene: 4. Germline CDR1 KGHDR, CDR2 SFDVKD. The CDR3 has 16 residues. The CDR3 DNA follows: TGTGCCACCAGTGATTTGACCGGGACAGGGAACAATGAGCAGTTCTTC. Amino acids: CATSDLTGTGNNEQFF.

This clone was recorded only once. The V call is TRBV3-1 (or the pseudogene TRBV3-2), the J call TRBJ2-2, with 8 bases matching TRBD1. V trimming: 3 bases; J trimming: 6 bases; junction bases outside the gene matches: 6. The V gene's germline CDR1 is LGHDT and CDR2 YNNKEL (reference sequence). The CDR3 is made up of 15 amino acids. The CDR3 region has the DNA TGTGCCAGCAGCCAGGAGACAGGGGTCCCCGGGGAGCTGTTTTTT. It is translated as CASSQETGVPGELFF.

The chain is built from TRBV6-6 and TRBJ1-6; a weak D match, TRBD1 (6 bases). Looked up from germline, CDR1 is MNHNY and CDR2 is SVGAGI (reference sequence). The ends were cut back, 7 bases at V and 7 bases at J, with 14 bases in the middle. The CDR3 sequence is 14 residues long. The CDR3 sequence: CASILRQENSPLHF. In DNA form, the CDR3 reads TGTGCCAGCATCCTTCGACAGGAGAATTCACCCCTCCACTTT.

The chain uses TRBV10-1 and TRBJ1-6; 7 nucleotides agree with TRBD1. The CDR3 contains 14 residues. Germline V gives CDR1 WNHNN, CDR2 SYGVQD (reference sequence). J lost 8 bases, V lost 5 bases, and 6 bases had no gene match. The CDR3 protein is CASSLDRLDSPLHF. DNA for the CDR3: TGCGCCAGCAGTCTGGACAGGTTGGATTCACCCCTCCACTTT.

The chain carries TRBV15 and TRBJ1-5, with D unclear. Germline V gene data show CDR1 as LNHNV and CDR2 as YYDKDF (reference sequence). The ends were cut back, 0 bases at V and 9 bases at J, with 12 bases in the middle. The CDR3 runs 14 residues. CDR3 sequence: CATSRDLASGPQHF. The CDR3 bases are TGTGCCACCAGCAGAGATTTAGCGAGTGGGCCCCAGCATTTT. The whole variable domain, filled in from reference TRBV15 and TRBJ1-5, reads DAMVIQNPRYQVTQFGKPVTLSCSQTLNHNVMYWYQQKSSQAPKLLFHYYDKDFNNEADTPDNFQSRRPNTSFCFLDIRSPGLGDTAMYLCATSRDLASGPQHFGDGTRLSIL.

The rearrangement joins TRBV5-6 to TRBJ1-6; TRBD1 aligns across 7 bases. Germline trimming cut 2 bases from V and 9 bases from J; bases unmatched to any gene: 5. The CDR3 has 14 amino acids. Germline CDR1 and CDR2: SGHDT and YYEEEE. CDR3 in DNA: TGTGCCAGCAGCTTTGGACAGGCTGGTTCACCCCTCCACTTT. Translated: CASSFGQAGSPLHF.

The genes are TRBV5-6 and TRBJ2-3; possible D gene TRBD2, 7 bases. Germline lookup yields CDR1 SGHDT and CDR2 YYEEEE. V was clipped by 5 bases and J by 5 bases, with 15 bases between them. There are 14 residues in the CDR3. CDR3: CASRARGAQDTQYF. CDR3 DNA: TGTGCCAGCAGGGCACGGGGGGCCCAAGATACGCAGTATTTT.

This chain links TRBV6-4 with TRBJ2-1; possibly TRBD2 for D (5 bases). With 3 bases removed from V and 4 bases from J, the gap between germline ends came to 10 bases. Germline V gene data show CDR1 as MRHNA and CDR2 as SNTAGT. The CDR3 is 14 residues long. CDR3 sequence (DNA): TGTGCCAGCAGTGAGTTTTCGGGATACAATGAGCAGTTCTTC. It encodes CASSEFSGYNEQFF.

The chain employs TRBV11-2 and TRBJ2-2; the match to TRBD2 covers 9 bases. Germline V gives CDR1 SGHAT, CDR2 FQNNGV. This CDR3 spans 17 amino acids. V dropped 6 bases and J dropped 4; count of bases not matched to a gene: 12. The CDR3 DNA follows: TGTGCCAGCAGACGGACTAGCGCCCTGACCCGCACCGGGGAGCTGTTTTTT. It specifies CASRRTSALTRTGELFF.

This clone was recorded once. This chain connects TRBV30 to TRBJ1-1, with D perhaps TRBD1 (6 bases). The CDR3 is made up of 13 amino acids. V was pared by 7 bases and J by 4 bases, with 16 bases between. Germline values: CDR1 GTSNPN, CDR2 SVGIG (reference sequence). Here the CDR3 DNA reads TGTGCCTCCACGGGACATAGTAGCACTGAAGCTTTCTTT. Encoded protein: CASTGHSSTEAFF.

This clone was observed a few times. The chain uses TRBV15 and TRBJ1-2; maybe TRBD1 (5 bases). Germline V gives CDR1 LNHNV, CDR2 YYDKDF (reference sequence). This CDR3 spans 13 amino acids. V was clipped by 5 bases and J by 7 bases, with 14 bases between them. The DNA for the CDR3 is TGTGCCACCAGCCCCTTCGGGGGTAGTGGCTACACCTTC. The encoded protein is CATSPFGGSGYTF.

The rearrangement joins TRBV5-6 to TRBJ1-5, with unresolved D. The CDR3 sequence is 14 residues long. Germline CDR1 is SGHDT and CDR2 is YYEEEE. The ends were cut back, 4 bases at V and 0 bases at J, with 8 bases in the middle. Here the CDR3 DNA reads TGTGCCAGCAGCCGGTACGGTAGCAATCAGCCCCAGCATTTT. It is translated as CASSRYGSNQPQHF. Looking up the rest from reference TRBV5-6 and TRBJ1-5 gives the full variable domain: DAGVTQSPTHLIKTRGQQVTLRCSPKSGHDTVSWYQQALGQGPQFIFQYYEEEERQRGNFPDRFSGHQFPNYSSELNVNALLLGDSALYLCASSRYGSNQPQHFGDGTRLSIL.

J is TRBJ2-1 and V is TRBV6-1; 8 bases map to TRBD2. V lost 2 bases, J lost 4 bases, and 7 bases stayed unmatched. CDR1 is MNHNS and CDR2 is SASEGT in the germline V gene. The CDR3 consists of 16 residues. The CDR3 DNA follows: TGTGCCAGCAGTGAAAGGGGCGGGGGGACGTACAATGAGCAGTTCTTC. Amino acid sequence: CASSERGGGTYNEQFF.

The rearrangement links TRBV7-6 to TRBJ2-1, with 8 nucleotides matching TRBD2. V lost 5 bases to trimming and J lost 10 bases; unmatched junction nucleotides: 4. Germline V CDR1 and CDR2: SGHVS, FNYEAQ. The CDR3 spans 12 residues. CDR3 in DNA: TGTGCCAGCAGCCTTAGCGGGACGGAGCAGTTCTTC. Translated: CASSLSGTEQFF.

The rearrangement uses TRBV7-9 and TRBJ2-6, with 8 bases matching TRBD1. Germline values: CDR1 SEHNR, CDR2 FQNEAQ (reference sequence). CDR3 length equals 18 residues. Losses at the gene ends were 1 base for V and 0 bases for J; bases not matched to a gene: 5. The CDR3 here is CASSLGTGQLSGANVLTF. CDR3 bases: TGTGCCAGCAGCTTAGGGACAGGGCAACTCTCTGGGGCCAACGTCCTGACTTTC.

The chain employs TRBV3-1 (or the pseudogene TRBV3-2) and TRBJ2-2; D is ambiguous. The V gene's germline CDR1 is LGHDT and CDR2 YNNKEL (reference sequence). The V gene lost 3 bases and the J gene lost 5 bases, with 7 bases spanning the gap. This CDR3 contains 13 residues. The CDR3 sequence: CASSQRLTGELFF. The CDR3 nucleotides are TGTGCCAGCAGCCAGAGACTGACCGGGGAGCTGTTTTTT.